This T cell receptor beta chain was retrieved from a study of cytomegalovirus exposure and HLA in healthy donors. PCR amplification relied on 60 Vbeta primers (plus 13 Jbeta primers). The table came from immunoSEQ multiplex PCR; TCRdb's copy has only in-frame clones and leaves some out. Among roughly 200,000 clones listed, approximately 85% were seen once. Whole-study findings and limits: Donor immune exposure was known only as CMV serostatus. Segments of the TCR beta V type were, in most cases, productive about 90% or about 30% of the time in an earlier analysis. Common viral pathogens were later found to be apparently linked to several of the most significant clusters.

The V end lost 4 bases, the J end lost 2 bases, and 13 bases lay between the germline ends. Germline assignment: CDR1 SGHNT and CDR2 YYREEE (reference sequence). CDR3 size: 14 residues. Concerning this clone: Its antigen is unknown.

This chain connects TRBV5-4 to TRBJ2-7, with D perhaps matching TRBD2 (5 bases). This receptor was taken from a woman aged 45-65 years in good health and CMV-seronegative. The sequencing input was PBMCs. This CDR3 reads CASSELVGPYEQYF. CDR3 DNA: TGTGCCAGCAGCGAACTAGTAGGCCCCTACGAGCAGTACTTC.